This paragraph covers one TCR beta chain sequence. This sample is drawn from a study of blood T cell repertoires in COVID-19. The overall study: The samples span acute and convalescent COVID-19 from the United States, Italy and Spain. T cells, B-cell-depleted T cells, or PBMCs provided the cDNA or gDNA that served as material.

Germline V gives CDR1 MGHRA, CDR2 YSYEKL. The V and J ends lost 3 bases and 5 bases respectively, with 10 bases between them. CDR3 length: 14 residues. Generated by immunoSEQ multiplex PCR, the TCRdb table keeps only in-frame clones and is missing some. The table shows over 300,000 clones, with roughly 90% occurring only once. The sequence derives from a middle-aged man with acute or convalescent COVID-19. Sequenced input: peripheral blood. The chain employs TRBV4-1 and TRBJ2-2; the D gene is possibly TRBD2 (5 bases). CDR3 bases: TGCGCCAGCAGCCAGAGGGCCCCGACCGGGGAGCTGTTTTTT. It specifies CASSQRAPTGELFF.